The 20 T cell receptor beta chains listed next were all sequenced from one sample in a study of CD4 T cells in relation to SARS-CoV-2 and coronaviruses. The assay was immunoSEQ multiplex PCR, and TCRdb's table has in-frame clones only and misses some. The sample lists about 40,000 clones, over 60% occurring once. Their antigens are not known. The sample consisted of memory CD4+ T cells from PBMCs, cultured in vitro. These TCRs come from an adult with COVID-19.

This chain connects TRBV6-5 to TRBJ2-7; 10 nucleotides align to TRBD2. The V gene end was trimmed by 2 bases and the J gene end by 6 bases; junction bases not matched to a gene: 7. Germline values: CDR1 MNHEY, CDR2 SVGAGI. CDR3 length equals 15 residues. CDR3 loop: CASSYGLAGVGEQYF. In nucleotides, the CDR3 is TGTGCCAGCAGTTACGGCCTAGCGGGAGTTGGCGAGCAGTACTTC.

The J gene is TRBJ2-7, the V gene TRBV28; 10 nucleotides align to TRBD2. J lost 1 base, V lost 4 bases, and 10 bases had no gene match. The germline gives CDR1 MDHEN, CDR2 SYDVKM. CDR3 length equals 17 residues. DNA of the CDR3: TGTGCCAGCAGTTCCCCTTTTAGCGGGAGGAGGTCCTACGAGCAGTACTTC. This codes for CASSSPFSGRRSYEQYF.

CDR3 DNA: TGTGCCAGCAGCCAAGGGACTAGCGGGACCACCGGGGAGCTGTTTTTT. Amino acids: CASSQGTSGTTGELFF. The chain uses TRBV3-1 (or the pseudogene TRBV3-2) and TRBJ2-2, with 12 bases fitting TRBD2. Germline CDR1 and CDR2: LGHDT and YNNKEL (reference sequence). With 1 base clipped from V and 4 bases from J, the junction kept 1 base outside the gene matches. The CDR3 spans 16 residues.

This chain joins TRBV18 and TRBJ2-1, with TRBD2 matching over 7 bases. V lost 3 bases, J lost 7 bases, and 3 bases stayed unmatched. CDR1 is KGHSH and CDR2 is LQKENI in the germline V gene. This CDR3 has 13 amino acids. In nucleotides, the CDR3 is TGTGCCAGCTCACCGAGCGGGGCGAATGAGCAGTTCTTC. This translates into CASSPSGANEQFF.

This chain uses TRBV6-5 with TRBJ1-2, with a weak D call TRBD1 (5 bases). Trimming cost V 6 bases and J 5 bases, with 13 bases left between them. Germline V gene sequence: CDR1 MNHEY, CDR2 SVGAGI. This CDR3 contains 13 residues. The CDR3 sequence is CASRGPSGYGYTF. Here the CDR3 DNA reads TGTGCCAGCAGGGGACCCTCTGGGTATGGCTACACCTTC.

The chain joins TRBV25-1 to TRBJ2-1; D might be TRBD1 (7 bases). The CDR3 runs 15 residues. Trimming stripped 3 bases from V and 2 bases from J, with 11 bases between. Germline CDR1 is MGHDK and CDR2 is SYGVNS. This CDR3 is CASSERDSPYNEQFF. CDR3 nucleotides: TGTGCCAGCAGTGAGCGGGACAGTCCCTACAATGAGCAGTTCTTC.

V gene TRBV15 combines with J gene TRBJ2-3; TRBD2 matches 7 bases. CDR1 LNHNV and CDR2 YYDKDF come from the germline V gene (reference sequence). V lost 0 bases to trimming and J lost 0 bases; unmatched junction nucleotides: 12. This CDR3 spans 19 amino acids. The CDR3 protein is CATSRDAWGSSGSTDTQYF. CDR3 bases: TGTGCCACCAGCAGAGATGCGTGGGGATCTAGCGGTAGCACAGATACGCAGTATTTT.

This rearrangement joins TRBV7-8 to TRBJ2-7; 10 bases are a match to TRBD2. J lost 0 bases, V lost 1 base, and 6 bases had no gene match. Germline CDR1 and CDR2: SGHVS and FQNEAQ. The CDR3 runs to 17 residues. The CDR3 is CASSLVPGLAYSYEQYF. Written as DNA, the CDR3 is TGTGCCAGCAGCTTAGTGCCGGGACTAGCGTACTCCTACGAGCAGTACTTC.

The CDR3 protein is CASSRTSGTSSTDTQYF. As DNA, the CDR3 is TGCGCCAGCAGCCGGACTAGCGGGACCTCTAGCACAGATACGCAGTATTTT. The chain combines TRBV5-1 with TRBJ2-3; 12 bases match TRBD2. The CDR3 spans 17 residues. V shed 4 bases, J shed 0 bases, and the junction held 6 bases outside the gene matches. The V gene's germline CDR1 is SGHRS and CDR2 YFSETQ.

V is TRBV27 and J is TRBJ2-3; 8 nucleotides line up with TRBD2. The germline V gene encodes CDR1 MNHEY and CDR2 SMNVEV (reference sequence). The CDR3 extends over 15 amino acids. The V and J ends lost 5 bases and 11 bases, in that order; junction bases with no gene match: 15. CDR3 protein: CASSPRGLAGQKQYF. CDR3 coding DNA: TGTGCCAGCAGTCCCCGGGGGCTAGCGGGCCAGAAGCAGTATTTT.

This clone was recorded once. The chain employs TRBV24-1 and TRBJ2-2; D is unresolved. V lost 2 bases and J lost 5, with 8 bases in between. The CDR3 totals 14 residues. CDR1 is KGHDR and CDR2 is SFDVKD in the germline V gene. The CDR3: CATSDSGPTGELFF. Written as DNA, the CDR3 is TGTGCCACCAGTGATTCCGGCCCAACCGGGGAGCTGTTTTTT.

The chain combines TRBV27 with TRBJ2-3; D might be TRBD1 (6 bases). CDR3 length: 18 amino acids. Deletions cut 7 bases from V and 0 bases from J, with 23 bases between. CDR1 MNHEY and CDR2 SMNVEV come from the germline V gene (reference sequence). DNA for the CDR3: TGTGCCAGCAAAATATACGGACAGACCCCATCTAGCACAGATACGCAGTATTTT. Amino acids: CASKIYGQTPSSTDTQYF.

CDR3 nucleotides: TGTGCCAGCAGTTACGAGGGGGCAAAGTATGGCTACACCTTC. Translating it yields CASSYEGAKYGYTF. V gene TRBV6-5 combines with J gene TRBJ1-2; 7 nucleotides match TRBD1. V trimming: 2 bases; J trimming: 5 bases; junction bases outside the gene matches: 5. Germline CDR1 is MNHEY and CDR2 is SVGAGI. CDR3 length equals 14 residues.

The chain joins TRBV27 to TRBJ2-7; D might be TRBD2 (6 bases). Germline V gives CDR1 MNHEY, CDR2 SMNVEV (reference sequence). Deletions cut 2 bases from V and 2 bases from J, with 10 bases between. CDR3 length: 14 amino acids. The CDR3, as DNA: TGTGCCAGCAGTTTACGCGGCGGGACCTACGAGCAGTACTTC. It is translated as CASSLRGGTYEQYF.

This clone was detected a few times. The rearrangement links TRBV6-4 to TRBJ2-3; TRBD2 agrees at 7 bases. Per germline, CDR1 MRHNA and CDR2 SNTAGT. V trimming: 3 bases; J trimming: 6 bases; junction bases outside the gene matches: 6. This CDR3 has 14 amino acids. CDR3 bases: TGTGCCAGCAGTGAAGGTAGCGGGTCGGATACGCAGTATTTT. It yields the protein CASSEGSGSDTQYF.

The rearrangement links TRBV14 to TRBJ2-7, with D possibly being TRBD2 (5 bases). This CDR3 contains 16 residues. The germline CDR1 and CDR2 sequences are SGHDN and FVKESK. Trimming shortened V by 0 bases and J by 1 base, and 13 bases separated the two germline ends. The CDR3 is CASSQDVGVQSYEQYF. The CDR3 region has the DNA TGTGCCAGCAGCCAAGACGTGGGAGTACAATCCTACGAGCAGTACTTC.

The chain combines TRBV10-2 with TRBJ2-7; 8 nucleotides match TRBD2. After removal of 8 bases from V and 3 bases from J, the junction contained 21 bases not matched to a gene. Per germline, CDR1 WSHSY and CDR2 SAAADI. The CDR3 is made up of 18 amino acids. CDR3 sequence reads: CASSDPGGREGQGYEQYF. CDR3 in DNA: TGCGCCAGCTCGGACCCCGGGGGCCGGGAGGGCCAAGGCTACGAGCAGTACTTC.

The chain uses TRBV4-1 and TRBJ1-5; weak D call: TRBD1 (6 bases). Between the trimmed V and J ends, which lost 2 bases and 4 bases, there was a span of 21 bases. Per the germline V gene, CDR1 is MGHRA and CDR2 is YSYEKL. The CDR3 totals 18 residues. Written as DNA, the CDR3 is TGCGCCAGCAGCCAACGGGGCACAGGGATAGGTCCGAATCAGCCCCAGCATTTT. It yields the protein CASSQRGTGIGPNQPQHF.

The chain uses TRBV6-2 or TRBV6-3 and TRBJ2-5; D possibly corresponds to TRBD2 (6 bases). The CDR3 loop spans 13 amino acids. V shed 7 bases and J shed 5 bases, with 14 bases lying between them. Germline V gene sequence: CDR1 MNHEY, CDR2 SVGEGT. The CDR3 spells CASTPGGTETQYF. The CDR3 bases are TGTGCCAGCACCCCAGGCGGGACGGAGACCCAGTACTTC.

This clone was recorded a few times. This sequence joins TRBV19 and TRBJ2-2; 12 bases agree with TRBD2. CDR1 is LNHDA and CDR2 is SQIVND in the germline V gene (reference sequence). V gave up 6 bases and J gave up 7 bases; unmatched junction bases: 9. The CDR3 runs 16 residues. The CDR3 loop is CASRETSGSNVGELFF. The CDR3, as DNA: TGTGCCAGTAGGGAGACTAGCGGGAGTAACGTCGGGGAGCTGTTTTTT.